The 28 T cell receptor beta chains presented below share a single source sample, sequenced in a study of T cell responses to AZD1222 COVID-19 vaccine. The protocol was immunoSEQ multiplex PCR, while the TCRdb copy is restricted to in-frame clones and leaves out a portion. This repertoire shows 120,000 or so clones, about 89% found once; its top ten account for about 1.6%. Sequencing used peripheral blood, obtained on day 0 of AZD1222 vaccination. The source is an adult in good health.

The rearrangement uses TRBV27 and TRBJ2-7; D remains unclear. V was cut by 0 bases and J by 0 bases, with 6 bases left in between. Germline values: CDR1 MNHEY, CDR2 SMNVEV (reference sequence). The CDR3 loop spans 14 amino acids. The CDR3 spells CASSLSRSSYEQYF. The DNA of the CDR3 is TGTGCCAGCAGTTTATCGCGGAGCTCCTACGAGCAGTACTTC.

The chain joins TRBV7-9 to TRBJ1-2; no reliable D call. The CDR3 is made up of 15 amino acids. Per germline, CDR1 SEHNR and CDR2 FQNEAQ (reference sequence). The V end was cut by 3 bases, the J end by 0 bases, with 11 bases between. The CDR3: CASSLIGVSNYGYTF. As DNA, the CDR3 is TGTGCCAGCAGCTTGATCGGGGTCTCTAACTATGGCTACACCTTC.

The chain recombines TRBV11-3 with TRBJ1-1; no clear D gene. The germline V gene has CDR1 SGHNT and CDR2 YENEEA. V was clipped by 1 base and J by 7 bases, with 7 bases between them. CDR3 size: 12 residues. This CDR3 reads CASSLVAVEAFF. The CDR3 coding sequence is TGTGCCAGCAGCTTAGTCGCTGTTGAAGCTTTCTTT.

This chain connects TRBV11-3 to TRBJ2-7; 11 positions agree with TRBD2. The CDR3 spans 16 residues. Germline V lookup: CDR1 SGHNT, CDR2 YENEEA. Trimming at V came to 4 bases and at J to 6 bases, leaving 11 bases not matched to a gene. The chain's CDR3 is CASSSTPLAGVSEQYF. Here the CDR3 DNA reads TGTGCCAGCAGCTCGACACCACTAGCGGGAGTTTCCGAGCAGTACTTC.

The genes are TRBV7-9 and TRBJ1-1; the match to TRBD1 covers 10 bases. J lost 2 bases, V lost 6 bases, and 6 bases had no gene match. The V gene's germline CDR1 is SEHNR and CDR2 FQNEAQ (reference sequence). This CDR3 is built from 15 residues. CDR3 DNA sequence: TGTGCCAGCAGATGGGGGACAGGGGAAAACACTGAAGCTTTCTTT. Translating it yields CASRWGTGENTEAFF.

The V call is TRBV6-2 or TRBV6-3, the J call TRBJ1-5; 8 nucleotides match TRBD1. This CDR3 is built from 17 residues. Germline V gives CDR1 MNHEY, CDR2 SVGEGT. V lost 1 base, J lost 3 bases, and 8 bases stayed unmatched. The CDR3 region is CASSYFGQGKSNQPQHF. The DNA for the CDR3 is TGTGCCAGCAGTTACTTTGGACAGGGTAAGTCCAATCAGCCCCAGCATTTT.

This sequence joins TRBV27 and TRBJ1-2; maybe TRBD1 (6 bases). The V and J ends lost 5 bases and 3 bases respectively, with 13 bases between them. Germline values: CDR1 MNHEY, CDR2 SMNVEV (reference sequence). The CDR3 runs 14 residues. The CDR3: CASSPRWTDYGYTF. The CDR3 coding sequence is TGTGCCAGCAGTCCACGTTGGACAGACTATGGCTACACCTTC.

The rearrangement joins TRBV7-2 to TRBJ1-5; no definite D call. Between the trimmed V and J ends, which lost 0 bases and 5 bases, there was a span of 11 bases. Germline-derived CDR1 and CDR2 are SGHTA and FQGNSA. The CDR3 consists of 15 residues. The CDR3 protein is CASSLALGRDQPQHF. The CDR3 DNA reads TGTGCCAGCAGCTTAGCCCTCGGGCGAGATCAGCCCCAGCATTTT.

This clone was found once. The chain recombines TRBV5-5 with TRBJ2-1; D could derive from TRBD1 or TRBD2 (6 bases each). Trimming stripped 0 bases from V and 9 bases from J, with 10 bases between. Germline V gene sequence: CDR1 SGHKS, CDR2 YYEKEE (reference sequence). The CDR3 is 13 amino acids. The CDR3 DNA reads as TGTGCCAGCAGCTTGGTCGGGGGCGGTGAGCAGTTCTTC. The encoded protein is CASSLVGGGEQFF.

CDR3 sequence (DNA): TGTGCCAGTAGTACCCACTACATGACAGGCCCCCGCCCCAATCAGCCCCAGCATTTT. This translates into CASSTHYMTGPRPNQPQHF. This rearrangement joins TRBV19 to TRBJ1-5; possibly TRBD1 for D (6 bases). Germline V lookup: CDR1 LNHDA, CDR2 SQIVND (reference sequence). CDR3 length: 19 amino acids. Trimming took 4 bases from V and 3 from J, leaving 25 bases between them.

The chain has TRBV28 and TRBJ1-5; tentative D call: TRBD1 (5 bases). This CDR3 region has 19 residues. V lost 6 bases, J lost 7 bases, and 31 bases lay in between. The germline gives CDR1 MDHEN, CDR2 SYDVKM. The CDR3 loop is CASSPMDTARAFRRQPQHF. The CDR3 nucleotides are TGTGCCAGCAGCCCCATGGACACGGCTCGCGCCTTCCGGAGGCAGCCCCAGCATTTT.

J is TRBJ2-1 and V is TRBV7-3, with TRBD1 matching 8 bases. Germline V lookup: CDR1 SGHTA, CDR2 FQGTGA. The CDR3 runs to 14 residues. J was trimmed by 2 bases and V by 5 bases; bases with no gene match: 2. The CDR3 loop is CASSPQGAYNEQFF. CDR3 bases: TGTGCCAGCAGCCCACAGGGGGCCTACAATGAGCAGTTCTTC.

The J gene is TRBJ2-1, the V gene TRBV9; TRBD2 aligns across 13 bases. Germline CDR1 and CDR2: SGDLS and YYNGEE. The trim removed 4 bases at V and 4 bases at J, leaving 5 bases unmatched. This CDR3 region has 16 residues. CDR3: CASSPRLAGGYNEQFF. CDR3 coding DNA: TGTGCCAGCAGCCCCCGACTAGCGGGAGGTTACAATGAGCAGTTCTTC.

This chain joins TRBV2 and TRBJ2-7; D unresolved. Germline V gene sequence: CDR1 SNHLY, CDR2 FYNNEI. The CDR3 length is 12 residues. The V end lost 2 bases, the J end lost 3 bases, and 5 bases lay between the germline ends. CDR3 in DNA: TGTGCCAGCAGTGAACTTGGCTACGAGCAGTACTTC. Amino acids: CASSELGYEQYF.

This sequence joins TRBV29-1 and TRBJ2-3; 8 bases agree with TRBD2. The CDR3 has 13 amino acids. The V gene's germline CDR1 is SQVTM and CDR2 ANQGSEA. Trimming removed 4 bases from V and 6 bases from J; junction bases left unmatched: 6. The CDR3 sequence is CSVGTSRYDTQYF. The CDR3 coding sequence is TGCAGCGTTGGGACTAGCAGATACGATACGCAGTATTTT.

The CDR3 loop is CASSLARGQGSEQYF. CDR3 coding DNA: TGTGCCAGCAGCTTAGCGCGAGGTCAGGGCAGCGAGCAGTACTTC. The V gene is TRBV7-6, the J gene TRBJ2-7, with D possibly being TRBD1 (5 bases). Trimming cost V 0 bases and J 6 bases, with 15 bases left between them. Germline loops: CDR1 SGHVS, CDR2 FNYEAQ. This CDR3 contains 15 residues.

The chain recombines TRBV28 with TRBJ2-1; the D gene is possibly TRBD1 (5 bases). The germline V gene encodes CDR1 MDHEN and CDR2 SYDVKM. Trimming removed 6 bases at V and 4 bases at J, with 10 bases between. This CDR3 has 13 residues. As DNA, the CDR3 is TGTGCCAGCAGCTCCCCAGGGTACAATGAGCAGTTCTTC. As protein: CASSSPGYNEQFF.

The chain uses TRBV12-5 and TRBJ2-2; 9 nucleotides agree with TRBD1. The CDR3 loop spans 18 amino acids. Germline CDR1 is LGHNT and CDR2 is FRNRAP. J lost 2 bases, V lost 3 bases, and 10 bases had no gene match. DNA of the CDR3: TGTGCTAGTGGTTTAACACGGACAGGGGAGGAAAACACCGGGGAGCTGTTTTTT. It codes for CASGLTRTGEENTGELFF.

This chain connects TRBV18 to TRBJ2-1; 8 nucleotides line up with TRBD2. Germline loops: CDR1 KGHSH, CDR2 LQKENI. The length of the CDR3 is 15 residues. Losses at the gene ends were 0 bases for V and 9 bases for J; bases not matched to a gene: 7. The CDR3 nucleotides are TGTGCCAGCTCACCACCTCGCGGGGGGCGCGGTGAGCAGTTCTTC. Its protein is CASSPPRGGRGEQFF.

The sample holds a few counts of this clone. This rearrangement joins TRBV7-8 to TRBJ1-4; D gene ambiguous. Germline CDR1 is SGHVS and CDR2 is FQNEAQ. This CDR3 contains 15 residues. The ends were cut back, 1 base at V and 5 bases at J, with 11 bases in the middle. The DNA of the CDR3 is TGTGCCAGCAGCTTAGAGTGGCAGGACAATGAAAAACTGTTTTTT. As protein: CASSLEWQDNEKLFF.

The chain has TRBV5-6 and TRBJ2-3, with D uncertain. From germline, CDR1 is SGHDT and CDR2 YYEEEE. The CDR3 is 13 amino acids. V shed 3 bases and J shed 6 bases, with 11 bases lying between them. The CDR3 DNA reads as TGTGCCAGCAGCTCCACGTCGGAGGATACGCAGTATTTT. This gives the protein CASSSTSEDTQYF.

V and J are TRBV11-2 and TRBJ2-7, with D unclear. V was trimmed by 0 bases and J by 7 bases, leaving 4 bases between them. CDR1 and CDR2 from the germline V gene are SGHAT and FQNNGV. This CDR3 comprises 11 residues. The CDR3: CASSLDVEQYF. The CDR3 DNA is TGTGCCAGCAGCTTAGATGTGGAGCAGTACTTC.

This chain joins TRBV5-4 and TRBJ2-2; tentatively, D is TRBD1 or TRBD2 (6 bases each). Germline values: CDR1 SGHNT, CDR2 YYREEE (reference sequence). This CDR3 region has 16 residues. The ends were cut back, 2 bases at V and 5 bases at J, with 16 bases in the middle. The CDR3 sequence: CASSFLRGQGTGELFF. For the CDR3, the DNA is TGTGCCAGCAGCTTTCTACGGGGGCAGGGGACCGGGGAGCTGTTTTTT. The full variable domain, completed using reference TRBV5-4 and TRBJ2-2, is ETGVTQSPTHLIKTRGQQVTLRCSSQSGHNTVSWYQQALGQGPQFIFQYYREEENGRGNFPPRFSGLQFPNYSSELNVNALELDDSALYLCASSFLRGQGTGELFFGEGSRLTVL.

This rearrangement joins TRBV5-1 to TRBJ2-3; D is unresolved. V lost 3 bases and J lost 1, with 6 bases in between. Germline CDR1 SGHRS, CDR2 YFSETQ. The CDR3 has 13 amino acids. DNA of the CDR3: TGCGCCAGCAGCTCATACCGCACAGATACGCAGTATTTT. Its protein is CASSSYRTDTQYF.

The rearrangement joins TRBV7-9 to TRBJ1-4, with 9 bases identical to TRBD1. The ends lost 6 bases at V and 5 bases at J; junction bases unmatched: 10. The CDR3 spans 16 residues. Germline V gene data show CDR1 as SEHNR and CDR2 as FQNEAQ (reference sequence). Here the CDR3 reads CASRLNLGQGNEKLFF. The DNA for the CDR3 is TGTGCCAGCAGGTTAAATTTGGGACAGGGAAATGAAAAACTGTTTTTT.

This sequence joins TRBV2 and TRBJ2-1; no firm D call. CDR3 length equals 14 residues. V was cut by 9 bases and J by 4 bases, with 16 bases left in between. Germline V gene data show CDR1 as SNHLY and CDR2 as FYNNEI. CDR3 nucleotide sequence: TGTGCCAGAGGGCATGGGGTCTCGTACAATGAGCAGTTCTTC. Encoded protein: CARGHGVSYNEQFF.

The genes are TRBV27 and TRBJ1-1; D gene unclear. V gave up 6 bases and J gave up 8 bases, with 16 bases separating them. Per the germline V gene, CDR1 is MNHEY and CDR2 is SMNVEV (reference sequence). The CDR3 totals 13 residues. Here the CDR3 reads CASSPLSGQEAFF. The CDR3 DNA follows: TGTGCCAGCAGCCCACTTTCCGGGCAGGAAGCTTTCTTT.

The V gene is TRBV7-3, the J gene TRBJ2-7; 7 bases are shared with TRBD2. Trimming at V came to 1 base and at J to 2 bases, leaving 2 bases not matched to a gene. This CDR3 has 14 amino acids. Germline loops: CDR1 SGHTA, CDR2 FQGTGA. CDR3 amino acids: CASSLREGTYEQYF. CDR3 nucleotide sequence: TGTGCCAGCAGCTTAAGGGAGGGTACCTACGAGCAGTACTTC. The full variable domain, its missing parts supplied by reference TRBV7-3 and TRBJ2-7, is GAGVSQTPSNKVTEKGKYVELRCDPISGHTALYWYRQSLGQGPEFLIYFQGTGAADDSGLPNDRFFAVRPEGSVSTLKIQRTERGDSAVYLCASSLREGTYEQYFGPGTRLTVT.